These T cell receptor beta chains were read from a single sample in a study of blood T cell repertoires in COVID-19. Data came from immunoSEQ multiplex PCR; TCRdb stores just in-frame clones and leaves some out. The table records 9,000 to 10,000 clones, around 78% of them present only once. The sequenced sample was peripheral blood. These receptor sequences come from a human donor in a cohort sampled during active COVID-19. Each CDR3 is given with its conserved first and last residue. D genes are given only for firm matches. Clone size, where shown, is once, few, many, or a class for clones that have expanded.

TRBV18	few	-	TRBJ1-3	CASSAGLGNTIYF	TGTGCCAGCTCGGCGGGACTAGGAAACACCATATATTTT
TRBV28	-	TRBD1	TRBJ2-7	CASRPGQITYEQYF	TGTGCCAGCAGACCGGGACAGATAACCTACGAGCAGTACTTC
TRBV7-8	few	-	TRBJ2-7	CASSKDRYEQYF	TGTGCCAGCAGCAAGGACAGATACGAGCAGTACTTC
TRBV6-5	-	-	TRBJ2-5	CASSYSTKQSETQYF	TGTGCCAGCAGTTACTCGACCAAACAGTCGGAGACCCAGTACTTC
TRBV2	-	-	TRBJ1-2	CASRGTSNYGYTF	TGTGCCAGCAGGGGGACTTCTAACTATGGCTACACCTTC
TRBV5-8	-	-	TRBJ2-1	CASSSYNEQFF	TGTGCCAGCAGCTCGTACAATGAGCAGTTCTTC
TRBV27	few	TRBD1	TRBJ1-6	CASSLSSGTGGSPLHF	TGTGCCAGCAGTTTATCCTCCGGGACAGGTGGCTCACCCCTCCACTTT
TRBV2	once	TRBD1	TRBJ1-1	CASRDSSRTEAFF	TGTGCCAGCCGGGACAGCTCGAGGACTGAAGCTTTCTTT
TRBV25-1	-	TRBD1	TRBJ1-1	CASRQTGTTLMNTEAFF	TGTGCCAGCAGACAGACAGGGACAACCCTCATGAACACTGAAGCTTTCTTT
TRBV11-2	once	TRBD1	TRBJ2-7	CASSLGTGGRYEQYF	TGTGCCAGCAGCTTAGGTACAGGGGGAAGATACGAGCAGTACTTC